These 21 T cell receptor beta chains share one sample of origin, sequenced in a study of CD8 T cells in Susac syndrome. Random hexamers were used to reverse transcribe 0.5 to 1 ug of RNA. TCRdb fed the immunoSEQ multiplex PCR reads into MiXCR, producing one record per CDR3 protein. The sample includes roughly 130,000 distinct CDR3 sequences, nearly 95% seen only once; the top ten take roughly 0.11%. The specimen was CD4+ T cells from PBMCs. Receptor source: a human donor in good health.

This clonotype has a single count. V and J are TRBV2 and TRBJ2-2, with 7 positions matching TRBD1. Germline CDR1 is SNHLY and CDR2 is FYNNEI. This CDR3 has 17 residues. V gave up 4 bases and J gave up 7 bases; unmatched junction bases: 15. Here the CDR3 DNA reads TGTGCCAGCAGTGGGAATCTGAGGGGGCGTAATGGCGGGGAGCTGTTTTTT. Amino acid sequence: CASSGNLRGRNGGELFF. Complete variable domain (other parts from reference TRBV2 and TRBJ2-2): EPEVTQTPSHQVTQMGQEVILRCVPISNHLYFYWYRQILGQKVEFLVSFYNNEISEKSEIFDDQFSVERPDGSNFTLKIRSTKLEDSAMYFCASSGNLRGRNGGELFFGEGSRLTVL.

The chain links TRBV7-2 to TRBJ1-1; D is ambiguous. CDR3 length: 15 amino acids. Between the trimmed V and J ends, which lost 0 bases and 2 bases, there was a span of 10 bases. CDR1 SGHTA and CDR2 FQGNSA come from the germline V gene. In DNA form, the CDR3 reads TGTGCCAGCAGCTTAGCGCTACCAGGTAACACTGAAGCTTTCTTT. It specifies CASSLALPGNTEAFF.

The chain recombines TRBV19 with TRBJ1-2; 10 positions match TRBD1. CDR3 size: 15 residues. Germline V gives CDR1 LNHDA, CDR2 SQIVND (reference sequence). V shed 3 bases and J 3 bases; nucleotides not matched to a gene: 4. The CDR3 nucleotides are TGTGCCAGTAGTATCCAAGGGACAGGGGACTATGGCTACACCTTC. Translating gives CASSIQGTGDYGYTF.

The chain employs TRBV12-3 or TRBV12-4 and TRBJ2-1; D possibly corresponds to TRBD1 (6 bases). The ends were cut back, 5 bases at V and 0 bases at J, with 14 bases in the middle. The CDR3 loop spans 16 amino acids. DNA for the CDR3: TGTGCCAGCAGTCGACAGGCGCCCAGCTCCTACAATGAGCAGTTCTTC. It encodes CASSRQAPSSYNEQFF.

This chain connects TRBV28 to TRBJ2-3, with no clear D. The CDR3 is 13 amino acids. Germline CDR1 and CDR2: MDHEN and SYDVKM. V lost 5 bases, J lost 3 bases, and 9 bases lay in between. The CDR3 protein is CASSTGLTDTQYF. CDR3 coding DNA: TGTGCCAGCAGTACGGGTCTGACAGATACGCAGTATTTT.

The gene calls are TRBV3-1 and TRBJ2-2; D may be TRBD1 (6 bases). The CDR3 sequence is 15 residues long. Germline V lookup: CDR1 LGHDT, CDR2 YNNKEL (reference sequence). The germline V and J ends were trimmed by 5 bases and 0 bases, with 10 bases remaining between them. CDR3 nucleotide sequence: TGTGCCAGCAGCGTACAGGGAACGAACACCGGGGAGCTGTTTTTT. This codes for CASSVQGTNTGELFF.

The chain joins TRBV25-1 to TRBJ2-7; possibly TRBD1 for D (5 bases). The V and J ends lost 11 bases and 1 base respectively, with 9 bases between them. CDR3 length: 11 amino acids. Looked up from germline, CDR1 is MGHDK and CDR2 is SYGVNS. The CDR3 nucleotides read TGTGCCTCCCAGGGTTCCTACGAGCAGTACTTC. This encodes CASQGSYEQYF.

This CDR3 is CASSPPGVQFF. For the CDR3, the DNA is TGTGCCAGCTCACCACCGGGGGTACAGTTCTTC. The chain recombines TRBV18 with TRBJ2-1; the D gene could be TRBD1 or TRBD2 (5 bases each). Germline CDR1 and CDR2: KGHSH and LQKENI. The V end was cut by 0 bases, the J end by 13 bases, with 7 bases between. The CDR3 has 11 amino acids.

This rearrangement joins TRBV27 to TRBJ2-7, with 8 bases identical to TRBD1. This CDR3 region has 15 residues. The trim removed 3 bases at V and 4 bases at J, leaving 8 bases unmatched. Germline loops: CDR1 MNHEY, CDR2 SMNVEV (reference sequence). Here the CDR3 DNA reads TGTGCCAGCAGTTTGGGCAGGGGGCGTATGTACGAGCAGTACTTC. Amino acids: CASSLGRGRMYEQYF.

This rearrangement joins TRBV5-1 to TRBJ1-3; no clear D. V was shortened by 4 bases and J by 3 bases, with 14 bases between the two germline ends. The germline V gene encodes CDR1 SGHRS and CDR2 YFSETQ. This CDR3 contains 15 residues. Written as DNA, the CDR3 is TGCGCCAGCAGCCCTGGAGCAGCGCTTGGAAACACCATATATTTT. This codes for CASSPGAALGNTIYF.

This clonotype was observed once. V gene TRBV10-2 combines with J gene TRBJ1-2; D call uncertain. Germline V gives CDR1 WSHSY, CDR2 SAAADI. V dropped 3 bases and J dropped 4 bases, with 6 bases sitting between them. This CDR3 has 12 residues. CDR3 region: CASSDFPYGYTF. CDR3 bases: TGCGCCAGCAGTGACTTTCCCTATGGCTACACCTTC.

This rearrangement joins TRBV3-1 to TRBJ1-2; the match to TRBD1 covers 10 bases. CDR3 length equals 16 residues. The germline V gene has CDR1 LGHDT and CDR2 YNNKEL (reference sequence). With 3 bases clipped from V and 0 bases from J, the junction kept 4 bases outside the gene matches. The CDR3 region is CASSHGDRGTNYGYTF. CDR3 sequence (DNA): TGTGCCAGCAGCCATGGGGACAGGGGAACTAACTATGGCTACACCTTC. The full variable domain, in which reference TRBV3-1 and TRBJ1-2 provide the parts outside the CDR3, is DTAVSQTPKYLVTQMGNDKSIKCEQNLGHDTMYWYKQDSKKFLKIMFSYNNKELIINETVPNRFSPKSPDKAHLNLHINSLELGDSAVYFCASSHGDRGTNYGYTFGSGTRLTVV.

V usage is TRBV2 and J usage is TRBJ1-2; 8 nucleotides line up with TRBD1. CDR3 size: 12 residues. The V gene's germline CDR1 is SNHLY and CDR2 FYNNEI. V lost 4 bases to trimming and J lost 13 bases; unmatched junction nucleotides: 8. The CDR3 DNA reads as TGTGCCAGCAGTGGGACAGGGAACCGTAGCACCTTC. It yields the protein CASSGTGNRSTF.

In this sample, this clonotype turned up a few times. The CDR3 DNA reads as TGTGCCAGTAGCCCACGGGAAGCAGATACGCAGTATTTT. Translation: CASSPREADTQYF. This chain uses TRBV19 with TRBJ2-3, with D possibly being TRBD2 (5 bases). Germline loops: CDR1 LNHDA, CDR2 SQIVND (reference sequence). The V end was cut by 6 bases, the J end by 4 bases, with 11 bases between. CDR3 length: 13 residues.

The DNA for the CDR3 is TGTGCCAGCAGGGAGACAGGGAACTATGGCTACACCTTC. As protein: CASRETGNYGYTF. This sequence joins TRBV5-4 and TRBJ1-2, with 7 bases fitting TRBD1. Germline V gene data show CDR1 as SGHNT and CDR2 as YYREEE (reference sequence). J was trimmed by 2 bases and V by 5 bases; bases with no gene match: 3. The CDR3 covers 13 residues.

V usage is TRBV15 and J usage is TRBJ2-3, with D tentatively TRBD2 (6 bases). Between the trimmed V and J ends, which lost 0 bases and 1 base, there was a span of 14 bases. Germline CDR1 and CDR2: LNHNV and YYDKDF (reference sequence). The CDR3 sequence is 17 residues long. The CDR3 spells CATSRDRAGKGTDTQYF. Here the CDR3 DNA reads TGTGCCACCAGCAGAGATCGGGCGGGGAAGGGCACAGATACGCAGTATTTT.

The CDR3 DNA is TGTGCCTGGACCCGGAAGGGCCCCGTCTACGAGCAGTACTTC. This encodes CAWTRKGPVYEQYF. The chain is built from TRBV30 and TRBJ2-7; D gene unclear. Germline values: CDR1 GTSNPN, CDR2 SVGIG (reference sequence). CDR3 size: 14 residues. Trimming stripped 4 bases from V and 3 bases from J, with 16 bases between. Based on the CDR3 plus reference TRBV30 and TRBJ2-7, the full variable domain is SQTIHQWPATLVQPVGSPLSLECTVEGTSNPNLYWYRQAAGRGLQLLFYSVGIGQISSEVPQNLSASRPQDRQFILSSKKLLLSDSGFYLCAWTRKGPVYEQYFGPGTRLTVT.

This sequence joins TRBV20-1 and TRBJ2-3; 10 nucleotides line up with TRBD2. Germline CDR1 reads DFQATT; CDR2 reads SNEGSKA (reference sequence). The trim removed 5 bases at V and 5 bases at J, leaving 10 bases unmatched. This CDR3 is built from 15 residues. CDR3 nucleotides: TGCAGTGCTCCCCCGAGCGGGAGGGCCAAAGATACGCAGTATTTT. The encoded protein is CSAPPSGRAKDTQYF.

Written as DNA, the CDR3 is TGTGCCAGCAGAGAGACGGACGTCAGCTCCTACGAGCAGTACTTC. Protein product: CASRETDVSSYEQYF. The V gene is TRBV12-3 or TRBV12-4, the J gene TRBJ2-7, with no clear D. V lost 6 bases and J 0 bases, leaving 15 bases between the germline ends. CDR3 size: 15 residues.

V and J are TRBV4-1 and TRBJ2-3; D gene unclear. V was pared by 3 bases and J by 4 bases, with 20 bases between. Germline-derived CDR1 and CDR2 are MGHRA and YSYEKL. CDR3 length: 17 amino acids. This CDR3 is CASSHHWTSPVADTQYF. CDR3 DNA: TGCGCCAGCAGCCACCATTGGACGTCCCCGGTGGCAGATACGCAGTATTTT.

The rearrangement joins TRBV6-5 to TRBJ2-3; TRBD2 matches 7 bases. The length of the CDR3 is 16 residues. The germline V gene encodes CDR1 MNHEY and CDR2 SVGAGI. J gave up 5 bases and V 5 bases, and 13 bases lay outside the gene matches. CDR3 sequence (DNA): TGTGCCAGCAGTCCCTCGAGCGGGAATCTTGGAGATACGCAGTATTTT. Amino acid sequence: CASSPSSGNLGDTQYF.